Listed here are 10 T cell receptor beta chains from one sample, sequenced in a study of T cell changes during pregnancy in multiple sclerosis (dated by TCRdb to the late 2010s). The library was built by means of the immunoSEQ multiplex PCR assay. Not all clones reach the TCRdb copy of this immuneACCESS table, which keeps in-frame sequences only. Checked studies attribute under half of the gap to unresolved V genes and leave the rest unexplained. This sample is represented by around 100,000 clones; about 93% of them were singletons. Clones ranked in the top ten supply 1.5% to 1.9% of the sample. The specimen was peripheral blood, collected in the third trimester of pregnancy. These receptors originate from a female donor with multiple sclerosis, enrolled in a pregnancy study.

V usage is TRBV7-8 and J usage is TRBJ2-7, with D possibly TRBD1 on 6 matching bases. This CDR3 contains 14 residues. Trimming removed 1 base from V and 6 bases from J, with 13 bases in between. Germline V gene lookup returns CDR1 SGHVS and CDR2 FQNEAQ. The CDR3 here is CASSLDWRGGEQYF. The CDR3 nucleotides read TGTGCCAGCAGCTTAGATTGGCGAGGGGGCGAGCAGTACTTC.

The chain recombines TRBV30 with TRBJ1-3; 8 bases align to TRBD1. This CDR3 has 13 residues. Germline V gives CDR1 GTSNPN, CDR2 SVGIG (reference sequence). Trimming removed 0 bases from V and 7 bases from J; junction bases left unmatched: 2. The CDR3 sequence: CAWSVQGANTIYF. In DNA, the CDR3 is TGTGCCTGGAGTGTCCAGGGGGCCAACACCATATATTTT. Full variable domain (outside the CDR3, taken from reference TRBV30 and TRBJ1-3): SQTIHQWPATLVQPVGSPLSLECTVEGTSNPNLYWYRQAAGRGLQLLFYSVGIGQISSEVPQNLSASRPQDRQFILSSKKLLLSDSGFYLCAWSVQGANTIYFGEGSWLTVV.

In nucleotides, the CDR3 is TGTGCCAGCAGGCTAGCGGGTAGGAATGAGCAGTTCTTC. Translated, it gives CASRLAGRNEQFF. The chain couples TRBV27 to TRBJ2-1, with 8 bases that match TRBD2. There are 13 residues in the CDR3. V was clipped by 6 bases and J by 7 bases; unmatched bases: 5. Germline loops: CDR1 MNHEY, CDR2 SMNVEV (reference sequence).

The J gene is TRBJ1-1, the V gene TRBV11-1; D might be TRBD1 (5 bases). Per germline, CDR1 SGHAT and CDR2 FQDESV (reference sequence). Trimming removed 6 bases at V and 0 bases at J, with 14 bases between. The CDR3 totals 15 residues. CDR3 sequence (DNA): TGTGCCAGCAGTCTCGGACACCTGATGAACACTGAAGCTTTCTTT. Translating gives CASSLGHLMNTEAFF.

The chain couples TRBV7-2 to TRBJ2-3, with 11 bases fitting TRBD2. CDR1 is SGHTA, CDR2 FQGNSA, per germline. V was clipped by 2 bases and J by 2 bases; unmatched bases: 6. CDR3 length equals 17 residues. The CDR3 DNA follows: TGTGCCAGCAGCTTACGCAAGACTAGCGGGATCACAGATACGCAGTATTTT. This translates into CASSLRKTSGITDTQYF.

The chain links TRBV4-2 to TRBJ2-3; 9 bases fit TRBD2. This CDR3 has 16 amino acids. Per germline, CDR1 LGHNA and CDR2 YNFKEQ. Trimming at V came to 1 base and at J to 2 bases, leaving 4 bases not matched to a gene. The CDR3 DNA is TGTGCCAGCAGCCAAGCCGGCGGGAGGGCCACAGATACGCAGTATTTT. Protein sequence: CASSQAGGRATDTQYF.

The CDR3 here is CASSLEAFATNEKLFF. Here the CDR3 DNA reads TGTGCCAGCAGTTTAGAAGCCTTTGCAACTAATGAAAAACTGTTTTTT. The rearrangement links TRBV28 to TRBJ1-4; D is ambiguous. This CDR3 is 16 amino acids long. Trimming removed 2 bases from V and 0 bases from J, with 10 bases in between. The V gene's germline CDR1 is MDHEN and CDR2 SYDVKM.

The J gene is TRBJ1-4, the V gene TRBV29-1, with a tentative D call TRBD1 (6 bases). The ends were cut back, 8 bases at V and 8 bases at J, with 21 bases in the middle. CDR3 size: 14 residues. From germline, CDR1 is SQVTM and CDR2 ANQGSEA. The chain's CDR3 is CSTRPRLQGEKLFF. Here the CDR3 DNA reads TGCAGCACCAGACCCCGCCTCCAGGGGGAAAAACTGTTTTTT.

V usage is TRBV18 and J usage is TRBJ1-2, with 8 bases matching TRBD1. Looked up from germline, CDR1 is KGHSH and CDR2 is LQKENI. Trimming cost V 3 bases and J 3 bases; bases outside gene matches: 6. The CDR3 has 15 amino acids. The CDR3 DNA follows: TGTGCCAGCTCACCTAGCGCGACAGGGGACTATGGCTACACCTTC. Amino acid sequence: CASSPSATGDYGYTF.

V is TRBV30 and J is TRBJ2-7; 8 bases align to TRBD1. Germline V CDR1 and CDR2: GTSNPN, SVGIG (reference sequence). The CDR3 is 13 amino acids. Unmatched junction bases numbered 3, after V lost 1 base and J lost 4 bases. CDR3 amino acids: CAWSADREYEQYF. In nucleotides, the CDR3 is TGTGCCTGGAGTGCGGACAGGGAATACGAGCAGTACTTC.